This entry lists 13 T cell receptor beta chains sequenced from one sample in a study of blood T cell repertoires in COVID-19. The protocol was immunoSEQ multiplex PCR, while the TCRdb copy is restricted to in-frame clones and leaves out a portion. The sample has almost 200,000 clones, around 85% seen once; the top ten hold 0.75% to 0.95%. The material sequenced was peripheral blood. The source is a woman aged 70-85 years with acute or convalescent COVID-19.

This chain uses TRBV6-4 with TRBJ1-5, with TRBD1 as a possible D gene (5 bases). CDR3 size: 15 residues. Trimming pared 9 bases from V and 6 bases from J, leaving 21 bases between. CDR1 MRHNA and CDR2 SNTAGT come from the germline V gene. CDR3 sequence reads: CASEHPQVRGQPQHF. CDR3 DNA: TGTGCCAGTGAACACCCACAGGTTCGAGGTCAGCCCCAGCATTTT.

Only a few counts were recorded for this clone. At one of its ends the junction is not consistent with the germline gene, which may arise from a read error. This chain uses TRBV11-3 with TRBJ2-1, with a tentative D call TRBD2 (7 bases). CDR1 is SGHNT and CDR2 is YENEEA in the germline V gene. This CDR3 is built from 13 residues. The CDR3 spells CASSPAAGAGLVF. Here the CDR3 DNA reads TGTGCCAGCAGCCCCGCCGCGGGGGCGGGGTTGGTCTTC.

The V call is TRBV19, the J call TRBJ2-1, with 12 positions matching TRBD2. CDR3 size: 15 residues. V lost 4 bases, J lost 9 bases, and 7 bases stayed unmatched. From germline, CDR1 is LNHDA and CDR2 SQIVND (reference sequence). CDR3 region: CASSTLAGGQGEQFF. Written as DNA, the CDR3 is TGTGCCAGTAGTACCCTAGCGGGAGGGCAAGGTGAGCAGTTCTTC.

In regard to this clone: An end of the junction does not agree with germline; a read error may underlie this. The gene calls are TRBV7-9 and TRBJ1-5, with unresolved D. The germline V gene encodes CDR1 SEHNR and CDR2 FQNEAQ (reference sequence). This CDR3 region has 12 residues. The CDR3 sequence: CASSLLGQAQHF. The CDR3 DNA reads TGTGCCAGCAGCCTTTTGGGTCAGGCCCAGCATTTT.

The chain employs TRBV7-2 and TRBJ1-3; unclear D gene. V was shortened by 5 bases and J by 6 bases, with 14 bases between the two germline ends. CDR3 length equals 14 residues. Looked up from germline, CDR1 is SGHTA and CDR2 is FQGNSA. CDR3: CASSPQIVVNTIYF. The CDR3 nucleotides read TGTGCCAGCAGCCCCCAAATTGTTGTAAACACCATATATTTT.

The chain employs TRBV10-3 and TRBJ1-3; tentative D call: TRBD1 (5 bases). Deletions cut 4 bases from V and 2 bases from J, with 15 bases between. Germline V lookup: CDR1 ENHRY, CDR2 SYGVKD. The CDR3 is made up of 16 amino acids. CDR3 coding DNA: TGTGCCATCAGTGTTACACCTAAGGGGACTGGAAACACCATATATTTT. It is translated as CAISVTPKGTGNTIYF.

This clone was seen a single time. J is TRBJ2-1 and V is TRBV7-9; D might be TRBD2 (5 bases). Deletions cut 1 base from V and 6 bases from J, with 10 bases between. This CDR3 spans 14 amino acids. From germline, CDR1 is SEHNR and CDR2 FQNEAQ (reference sequence). CDR3 sequence: CASSLEASLNEQFF. CDR3 in DNA: TGTGCCAGCAGCTTAGAAGCTAGCCTCAATGAGCAGTTCTTC.

V usage is TRBV12-5 and J usage is TRBJ2-4; no definite D call. The CDR3 spans 11 residues. Germline CDR1 and CDR2: LGHNT and FRNRAP. CDR3 protein: CAYLAKNIQYF. Written as DNA, the CDR3 is TGTGCCTATCTAGCCAAAAACATTCAGTACTTC.

The chain employs TRBV11-3 and TRBJ2-6; 8 bases are a match to TRBD1. The CDR3 covers 18 residues. CDR1 and CDR2 (germline): SGHNT, YENEEA. V shed 5 bases and J 2 bases; nucleotides not matched to a gene: 11. In DNA form, the CDR3 reads TGTGCCAGCAGCCCAAACTCCGGGACAGGCACTGGGGCCAACGTCCTGACTTTC. Its protein is CASSPNSGTGTGANVLTF.

The chain combines TRBV19 with TRBJ2-2; the match to TRBD1 covers 10 bases. With 6 bases clipped from V and 6 bases from J, the junction kept 4 bases outside the gene matches. Per the germline V gene, CDR1 is LNHDA and CDR2 is SQIVND (reference sequence). CDR3 length: 14 amino acids. The CDR3 reads CASRRDRGPGELFF. CDR3 nucleotides: TGTGCCAGTAGGCGGGACAGGGGTCCCGGGGAGCTGTTTTTT.

This chain links TRBV27 with TRBJ2-7; 7 bases align to TRBD1. The length of the CDR3 is 16 residues. Trimming took 7 bases from V and 5 from J; bases not matched to a gene: 17. CDR1 and CDR2 from the germline V gene are MNHEY and SMNVEV (reference sequence). CDR3 sequence reads: CASTRITGVSSNEQYF. Written as DNA, the CDR3 is TGTGCCAGCACCAGAATCACAGGGGTTTCGAGCAACGAGCAGTACTTC.

The rearrangement uses TRBV28 and TRBJ2-1; D is perhaps TRBD1 (6 bases). Per the germline V gene, CDR1 is MDHEN and CDR2 is SYDVKM. V gave up 8 bases and J gave up 0 bases, with 11 bases separating them. The CDR3 sequence is 14 residues long. The CDR3 protein is CASLMTGSYNEQFF. CDR3 coding DNA: TGTGCCAGCCTTATGACAGGCTCCTACAATGAGCAGTTCTTC.

This clone was seen only once. This chain links TRBV28 with TRBJ1-2; 7 bases match TRBD1. The J segment lost 3 bases and the V segment lost 4 bases, leaving 2 bases of the junction unmatched. The CDR3 spans 13 residues. Germline lookup yields CDR1 MDHEN and CDR2 SYDVKM. CDR3: CASSSGTDYGYTF. DNA of the CDR3: TGTGCCAGCAGTTCCGGGACAGACTATGGCTACACCTTC.